One and the same sample provided the 29 T cell receptor beta chains below, sequenced in a study of OX40 agonist ivuxolimab in advanced cancers. Data came from immunoSEQ multiplex PCR; TCRdb stores just in-frame clones and leaves some out. This sample has approximately 47,000 clones, with more than 75% found just once. This material consisted of CD4+ or CD8+ T cells sorted from blood, taken in a trial of the OX40 agonist ivuxolimab. The receptors come from an adult with an advanced solid tumor such as melanoma, head and neck, liver or kidney cancer.

The chain employs TRBV11-2 and TRBJ2-1, with a tentative D call TRBD2 (5 bases). This CDR3 comprises 14 residues. Trimming took off 5 bases at V and 4 bases at J, with 12 bases between the two ends. Per germline, CDR1 SGHAT and CDR2 FQNNGV. DNA for the CDR3: TGTGCCAGCAGCCTAATCGGCGGGTACAATGAGCAGTTCTTC. Translating gives CASSLIGGYNEQFF.

The V and J genes are TRBV7-3 and TRBJ2-6, with D unresolved. Germline V gene data show CDR1 as SGHTA and CDR2 as FQGTGA. V was clipped by 5 bases and J by 0 bases, with 8 bases between them. The CDR3 has 15 residues. CDR3: CASSTMVSGANVLTF. DNA of the CDR3: TGTGCCAGCAGCACGATGGTCTCTGGGGCCAACGTCCTGACTTTC.

The V call is TRBV19, the J call TRBJ2-7; 7 bases map to TRBD1. The junction had 1 base not matched to a gene; V was cut back by 3 bases and J by 2 bases. Germline V lookup: CDR1 LNHDA, CDR2 SQIVND (reference sequence). The CDR3 spans 13 residues. The CDR3 DNA follows: TGTGCCAGTAGTATCGGGACAGCCTACGAGCAGTACTTC. This codes for CASSIGTAYEQYF.

The chain has TRBV28 and TRBJ1-1; the D is unclear. Germline CDR1 reads MDHEN; CDR2 reads SYDVKM. Trimming removed 4 bases from V and 1 base from J, with 7 bases in between. CDR3 length equals 13 residues. The CDR3 sequence: CASSYQQNTEAFF. CDR3 coding DNA: TGTGCCAGCAGTTATCAGCAGAACACTGAAGCTTTCTTT.

This clone was observed a handful of times. The CDR3 coding sequence is TGCGCCAGCAGCACAGGGTTGTGGACTGAAGCTTTCTTT. Translation: CASSTGLWTEAFF. The chain carries TRBV4-3 and TRBJ1-1, with D tentatively TRBD1 (6 bases). There are 13 residues in the CDR3. The germline V and J ends were trimmed by 5 bases and 5 bases, with 12 bases remaining between them. Germline assignment: CDR1 LGHNA and CDR2 YSLEER.

The genes are TRBV9 and TRBJ2-7, with D unclear. Between the trimmed V and J ends, which lost 4 bases and 3 bases, there was a span of 8 bases. CDR1 and CDR2 from the germline V gene are SGDLS and YYNGEE. This CDR3 region has 12 residues. The CDR3 is CASSPSDYEQYF. The CDR3, as DNA: TGTGCCAGCAGCCCTAGTGACTACGAGCAGTACTTC.

V gene TRBV5-4 combines with J gene TRBJ2-3; D unclear. The CDR3 is made up of 12 amino acids. Germline loops: CDR1 SGHNT, CDR2 YYREEE (reference sequence). V lost 2 bases and J 3 bases, leaving 4 bases between the germline ends. The DNA for the CDR3 is TGTGCCAGCAGCTTCCAAACAGATACGCAGTATTTT. Amino acids: CASSFQTDTQYF.

Remarks on this clone: One end of the junction does not line up with germline, which may come from a read error. The chain employs TRBV5-1 and TRBJ1-1; D is unclear. CDR1 and CDR2 from the germline V gene are SGHRS and YFSETQ. This CDR3 has 14 residues. CDR3 sequence reads: CTSGWRDLGTEAFF. CDR3 in DNA: TGCACCAGCGGCTGGCGGGATTTGGGGACTGAAGCTTTCTTT.

V is TRBV12-5 and J is TRBJ2-7; 7 nucleotides line up with TRBD1. This CDR3 region has 16 residues. V was pared by 3 bases and J by 2 bases, with 10 bases of the junction left unmatched. Germline assignment: CDR1 LGHNT and CDR2 FRNRAP. The CDR3 DNA sequence: TGTGCTAGTGGTTTCCTCCTAAGACAGGGTACCTACGAGCAGTACTTC. Its translation is CASGFLLRQGTYEQYF.

The chain couples TRBV7-9 to TRBJ1-1; no reliable D call. The V gene's germline CDR1 is SEHNR and CDR2 FQNEAQ (reference sequence). Trimming stripped 5 bases from V and 0 bases from J, with 7 bases between. The CDR3 has 13 amino acids. CDR3 sequence: CASSNTVNTEAFF. DNA for the CDR3: TGTGCCAGCAGCAACACAGTGAACACTGAAGCTTTCTTT. The full variable domain, rest sourced from reference TRBV7-9 and TRBJ1-1, is DTGVSQNPRHKITKRGQNVTFRCDPISEHNRLYWYRQTLGQGPEFLTYFQNEAQLEKSRLLSDRFSAERPKGSFSTLEIQRTEQGDSAMYLCASSNTVNTEAFFGQGTRLTVV.

This chain joins TRBV9 and TRBJ1-1, with unresolved D. Deletions cut 1 base from V and 1 base from J, with 11 bases between. CDR3 length: 15 amino acids. Looked up from germline, CDR1 is SGDLS and CDR2 is YYNGEE. The CDR3 here is CASSVRQEENTEAFF. The CDR3 coding sequence is TGTGCCAGCAGCGTAAGGCAGGAGGAGAACACTGAAGCTTTCTTT.

This chain links TRBV7-9 with TRBJ2-3; tentative D call: TRBD1 (5 bases). Looked up from germline, CDR1 is SEHNR and CDR2 is FQNEAQ (reference sequence). Trimming cost V 5 bases and J 3 bases, with 21 bases left between them. The CDR3 extends over 17 amino acids. CDR3 region: CASSGARAGFLTDTQYF. The CDR3, as DNA: TGTGCCAGCAGCGGAGCTAGGGCAGGGTTTCTGACAGATACGCAGTATTTT.

J is TRBJ1-1 and V is TRBV9, with D perhaps TRBD1 (6 bases). The CDR3 loop spans 19 amino acids. V lost 0 bases and J 11 bases, leaving 32 bases between the germline ends. In germline, CDR1 is SGDLS, CDR2 YYNGEE. CDR3 nucleotide sequence: TGTGCCAGCAGCGTAGGGCAGGACAGTATTATAAGGGGTGAAAGGAGGGCTTTCTTT. Protein: CASSVGQDSIIRGERRAFF.

Only a few counts were recorded for this clone. This chain links TRBV5-1 with TRBJ2-1, with D perhaps TRBD1 or TRBD2 (6 bases each). V lost 1 base and J lost 9, with 14 bases in between. Germline-derived CDR1 and CDR2 are SGHRS and YFSETQ. The CDR3 loop spans 14 amino acids. The chain's CDR3 is CASSLFLGGAEQFF. The DNA of the CDR3 is TGCGCCAGCAGCTTGTTTCTGGGGGGCGCTGAGCAGTTCTTC. Full variable domain (rest looked up from reference TRBV5-1 and TRBJ2-1): KAGVTQTPRYLIKTRGQQVTLSCSPISGHRSVSWYQQTPGQGLQFLFEYFSETQRNKGNFPGRFSGRQFSNSRSEMNVSTLELGDSALYLCASSLFLGGAEQFFGPGTRLTVL.

The rearrangement uses TRBV5-1 and TRBJ1-6; 8 positions agree with TRBD1. Per germline, CDR1 SGHRS and CDR2 YFSETQ. This CDR3 spans 16 amino acids. V gave up 0 bases and J gave up 6 bases; unmatched junction bases: 5. The CDR3 region has the DNA TGCGCCAGCAGCTTGGAAGGGGGACAGGTTAATTCACCCCTCCACTTT. Protein: CASSLEGGQVNSPLHF.

This clone was observed once. The J gene is TRBJ2-7, the V gene TRBV29-1; D is tentatively TRBD1 or TRBD2 (5 bases each). CDR1 is SQVTM, CDR2 ANQGSEA, per germline. V lost 1 base and J lost 2, with 9 bases in between. The CDR3 totals 13 residues. The DNA of the CDR3 is TGCAGCGTTGAAGGGGGGACCCCCTACGAGCAGTACTTC. This encodes CSVEGGTPYEQYF.

This chain joins TRBV7-2 and TRBJ2-7; 13 bases are shared with TRBD2. This CDR3 comprises 13 residues. The V and J ends lost 4 bases and 7 bases, in that order; junction bases with no gene match: 1. Per the germline V gene, CDR1 is SGHTA and CDR2 is FQGNSA. Here the CDR3 reads CASSWGLAGEQYF. DNA of the CDR3: TGTGCCAGCAGCTGGGGACTAGCGGGAGAGCAGTACTTC.

V gene TRBV12-5 combines with J gene TRBJ2-1; TRBD2 might be the D (6 bases). Germline V lookup: CDR1 LGHNT, CDR2 FRNRAP. Trimming left V 3 bases short and J 10 bases short, with 19 bases between. This CDR3 comprises 15 residues. The CDR3 sequence is CASGFGIPAGQEQFF. CDR3 DNA: TGTGCTAGTGGTTTCGGGATTCCGGCGGGGCAAGAGCAGTTCTTC.

This chain connects TRBV7-9 to TRBJ2-7, with 8 nucleotides matching TRBD1. This CDR3 is 13 amino acids long. From germline, CDR1 is SEHNR and CDR2 FQNEAQ (reference sequence). Trimming removed 10 bases from V and 1 base from J; junction bases left unmatched: 6. CDR3 bases: TGTGCCACGCAGGGGGCGATTTCCTACGAGCAGTACTTC. This codes for CATQGAISYEQYF.

The chain employs TRBV10-2 and TRBJ1-6; 7 nucleotides align to TRBD1. Losses at the gene ends were 6 bases for V and 5 bases for J; bases not matched to a gene: 7. CDR1 WSHSY and CDR2 SAAADI come from the germline V gene. This CDR3 contains 15 residues. The DNA of the CDR3 is TGCGCCAGCAGATCACTGACAGGGCATAATTCACCCCTCCACTTT. It encodes CASRSLTGHNSPLHF.

This clone was detected only a few times. The chain couples TRBV5-4 to TRBJ2-5, with D uncertain. This CDR3 region has 13 residues. Trimming took 4 bases from V and 0 from J, leaving 7 bases between them. The germline CDR1 and CDR2 sequences are SGHNT and YYREEE (reference sequence). The DNA for the CDR3 is TGTGCCAGCAGCACCGACAACCAAGAGACCCAGTACTTC. This codes for CASSTDNQETQYF. Variable domain in full (rest from reference TRBV5-4 and TRBJ2-5): ETGVTQSPTHLIKTRGQQVTLRCSSQSGHNTVSWYQQALGQGPQFIFQYYREEENGRGNFPPRFSGLQFPNYSSELNVNALELDDSALYLCASSTDNQETQYFGPGTRLLVL.

V gene TRBV7-2 combines with J gene TRBJ2-5; D possibly corresponds to TRBD2 (5 bases). Trimming shortened V by 5 bases and J by 0 bases, and 13 bases separated the two germline ends. The CDR3 contains 15 residues. Germline-derived CDR1 and CDR2 are SGHTA and FQGNSA. The CDR3 coding sequence is TGTGCCAGCAGCCTAGGAGGAAAGTACCAAGAGACCCAGTACTTC. Protein product: CASSLGGKYQETQYF.

The chain couples TRBV9 to TRBJ1-4; D is ambiguous. Trimming took 3 bases from V and 8 from J, leaving 14 bases between them. Germline V CDR1 and CDR2: SGDLS, YYNGEE. The CDR3 extends over 14 amino acids. The chain's CDR3 is CASSAEISVEKLFF. CDR3 nucleotides: TGTGCCAGCAGCGCAGAGATTTCAGTCGAAAAACTGTTTTTT.

This clone showed up just a few times. The J gene is TRBJ1-5, the V gene TRBV6-1, with a weak D call TRBD1 (5 bases). The V gene lost 1 base and the J gene lost 6 bases, with 16 bases spanning the gap. CDR3 length: 16 amino acids. The germline V gene has CDR1 MNHNS and CDR2 SASEGT. The CDR3, as DNA: TGTGCCAGCAGTGAAGACATGGGGCAAGTTTCTCAGCCCCAGCATTTT. Translated: CASSEDMGQVSQPQHF.

The rearrangement links TRBV29-1 to TRBJ1-2; D is ambiguous. The CDR3 runs 13 residues. The germline CDR1 and CDR2 sequences are SQVTM and ANQGSEA. With 3 bases removed from V and 0 bases from J, the gap between germline ends came to 8 bases. The CDR3 coding sequence is TGCAGCGTTGAGACCGCAGCTAACTATGGCTACACCTTC. This encodes CSVETAANYGYTF.

The chain recombines TRBV7-2 with TRBJ2-7; tentative D call: TRBD2 (5 bases). There are 14 residues in the CDR3. CDR1 SGHTA and CDR2 FQGNSA come from the germline V gene. The V and J ends lost 8 bases and 3 bases respectively, with 17 bases between them. The CDR3 sequence: CASGRAGKRYEQYF. CDR3 DNA: TGTGCCAGCGGGCGGGCGGGTAAGCGCTACGAGCAGTACTTC.

The rearrangement joins TRBV13 to TRBJ2-4, with D perhaps being TRBD1 or TRBD2 (5 bases each). The V end was cut by 5 bases, the J end by 5 bases, with 10 bases between. From germline, CDR1 is PRHDT and CDR2 FYEKMQ (reference sequence). The CDR3 is 13 residues long. The CDR3 nucleotides are TGTGCCAGCAGCCAGGGACGGGAAAACATTCAGTACTTC. It is translated as CASSQGRENIQYF.

The rearrangement links TRBV9 to TRBJ2-7, with TRBD2 matching 10 bases. Unmatched junction bases numbered 2, after V lost 0 bases and J lost 5 bases. The CDR3 contains 14 residues. The germline V gene encodes CDR1 SGDLS and CDR2 YYNGEE. CDR3 coding DNA: TGTGCCAGCAGCGTAGCTAGCGGGAGAAACGAGCAGTACTTC. As protein: CASSVASGRNEQYF.

The rearrangement uses TRBV27 and TRBJ1-5; D uncertain. Looked up from germline, CDR1 is MNHEY and CDR2 is SMNVEV (reference sequence). There are 12 residues in the CDR3. Trimming pared 8 bases from V and 2 bases from J, leaving 7 bases between. CDR3 DNA sequence: TGTGCCAGCGGGGTCGGCAATCAGCCCCAGCATTTT. Translated, it gives CASGVGNQPQHF.